A single sample is the source of the 26 T cell receptor beta chains below, sequenced in a study of T cells in localized non-small cell lung cancer. Using immunoSEQ multiplex PCR, the repertoire was profiled, and TCRdb retains in-frame clones only, with some absent. The sample consists of 35,000 to 40,000 clones, over 85% of them appearing once. Sequences were derived from peripheral blood, sampled before any cancer treatment. The receptors derive from a female donor aged 60 or older with stage I lung adenocarcinoma.

The V and J genes are TRBV9 and TRBJ1-6; no clear D. The length of the CDR3 is 15 residues. Trimming removed 0 bases from V and 8 bases from J, with 12 bases in between. Germline assignment: CDR1 SGDLS and CDR2 YYNGEE. Here the CDR3 reads CASSVDEGFHSPLHF. The CDR3, as DNA: TGTGCCAGCAGCGTAGATGAGGGCTTCCATTCACCCCTCCACTTT.

The rearrangement uses TRBV6-5 and TRBJ1-5; no clear D. CDR1 is MNHEY and CDR2 is SVGAGI in the germline V gene. The CDR3 consists of 13 residues. The ends were cut back, 4 bases at V and 3 bases at J, with 7 bases in the middle. The CDR3 here is CASSLALNQPQHF. The DNA for the CDR3 is TGTGCCAGCAGTTTGGCCCTCAATCAGCCCCAGCATTTT.

The genes are TRBV7-9 and TRBJ2-3, with 13 positions matching TRBD2. J gave up 1 base and V 1 base, and 2 bases lay outside the gene matches. There are 17 residues in the CDR3. CDR1 SEHNR and CDR2 FQNEAQ come from the germline V gene (reference sequence). The CDR3 sequence: CASSLGTSGGGTDTQYF. Written as DNA, the CDR3 is TGTGCCAGCAGCTTAGGGACTAGCGGGGGAGGCACAGATACGCAGTATTTT.

The gene calls are TRBV15 and TRBJ1-2; D is unclear. V was clipped by 0 bases and J by 3 bases, with 14 bases between them. This CDR3 has 16 amino acids. CDR1 and CDR2 from the germline V gene are LNHNV and YYDKDF (reference sequence). The CDR3 protein is CATSRDGPGGDYGYTF. CDR3 nucleotide sequence: TGTGCCACCAGCAGAGATGGTCCGGGAGGAGACTATGGCTACACCTTC. Variable domain in full (rest from reference TRBV15 and TRBJ1-2): DAMVIQNPRYQVTQFGKPVTLSCSQTLNHNVMYWYQQKSSQAPKLLFHYYDKDFNNEADTPDNFQSRRPNTSFCFLDIRSPGLGDTAMYLCATSRDGPGGDYGYTFGSGTRLTVV.

This rearrangement joins TRBV7-2 to TRBJ2-5, with 14 bases aligning to TRBD2. The CDR3 length is 17 residues. The ends lost 5 bases at V and 7 bases at J; junction bases unmatched: 12. Germline V lookup: CDR1 SGHTA, CDR2 FQGNSA. CDR3 in DNA: TGTGCCAGCAGCCCCACAGGACTAGCGGGGGGCCAGACGACCCAGTACTTC. Its protein product is CASSPTGLAGGQTTQYF. Combining the CDR3 with reference TRBV7-2 and TRBJ2-5 gives the whole variable domain GAGVSQSPSNKVTEKGKDVELRCDPISGHTALYWYRQSLGQGLEFLIYFQGNSAPDKSGLPSDRFSAERTGGSVSTLTIQRTQQEDSAVYLCASSPTGLAGGQTTQYFGPGTRLLVL.

The J gene is TRBJ2-1, the V gene TRBV7-9, with 9 bases that match TRBD2. The trim removed 1 base at V and 4 bases at J, leaving 5 bases unmatched. CDR3 size: 16 residues. Germline V gives CDR1 SEHNR, CDR2 FQNEAQ (reference sequence). In DNA form, the CDR3 reads TGTGCCAGCAGCTTAGAGCTAGCGGGGCTTTACAATGAGCAGTTCTTC. This sequence encodes CASSLELAGLYNEQFF.

This chain joins TRBV5-1 and TRBJ1-1; no clear D gene. The CDR3 is made up of 13 amino acids. Germline V CDR1 and CDR2: SGHRS, YFSETQ. Deletions cut 3 bases from V and 8 bases from J, with 14 bases between. CDR3 DNA: TGCGCCAGCAGCTCACTCTACTGGGGAGAAGCTTTCTTT. Translating it yields CASSSLYWGEAFF.

The rearrangement joins TRBV6-1 to TRBJ1-5, with D tentatively TRBD1 (5 bases). Germline V CDR1 and CDR2: MNHNS, SASEGT. The CDR3 contains 15 residues. V lost 4 bases to trimming and J lost 3 bases, with 13 bases between them. The CDR3 nucleotides read TGTGCCAGCAGTGGGCCAGGGAGGGCCAATCAGCCCCAGCATTTT. Translating gives CASSGPGRANQPQHF.

The rearrangement uses TRBV18 and TRBJ1-2; D call uncertain. The ends were cut back, 3 bases at V and 2 bases at J, with 16 bases in the middle. Germline assignment: CDR1 KGHSH and CDR2 LQKENI. The CDR3 contains 16 residues. CDR3: CASSPPPGGKNYGYTF. As DNA, the CDR3 is TGTGCCAGCTCACCGCCACCGGGAGGTAAAAACTATGGCTACACCTTC.

The V gene is TRBV7-9, the J gene TRBJ1-5, with TRBD1 matching 9 bases. The CDR3 totals 16 residues. Germline CDR1 reads SEHNR; CDR2 reads FQNEAQ (reference sequence). V gave up 5 bases and J gave up 3 bases; unmatched junction bases: 8. This chain's CDR3 is CASSVDRGYDNQPQHF. CDR3 sequence (DNA): TGTGCCAGCAGCGTGGACAGGGGCTACGACAATCAGCCCCAGCATTTT.

The chain employs TRBV6-1 and TRBJ1-2, with D unresolved. The CDR3 sequence is 14 residues long. In germline, CDR1 is MNHNS, CDR2 SASEGT. Between the trimmed V and J ends, which lost 7 bases and 0 bases, there was a span of 12 bases. CDR3 amino acids: CASKIRPTNYGYTF. CDR3 DNA sequence: TGTGCCAGCAAAATTAGACCGACTAACTATGGCTACACCTTC.

The chain employs TRBV5-1 and TRBJ1-4; D is perhaps TRBD1 (5 bases). There are 15 residues in the CDR3. V was pared by 0 bases and J by 0 bases, with 6 bases between. Germline lookup yields CDR1 SGHRS and CDR2 YFSETQ. The CDR3 spells CASSLVGATNEKLFF. The CDR3 region has the DNA TGCGCCAGCAGCTTGGTGGGGGCAACTAATGAAAAACTGTTTTTT. Based on the CDR3 plus reference TRBV5-1 and TRBJ1-4, the full variable domain is KAGVTQTPRYLIKTRGQQVTLSCSPISGHRSVSWYQQTPGQGLQFLFEYFSETQRNKGNFPGRFSGRQFSNSRSEMNVSTLELGDSALYLCASSLVGATNEKLFFGSGTQLSVL.

The chain uses TRBV28 and TRBJ2-7; the D gene is possibly TRBD1 (6 bases). Per germline, CDR1 MDHEN and CDR2 SYDVKM. The CDR3 length is 15 residues. Between the trimmed V and J ends, which lost 5 bases and 2 bases, there was a span of 16 bases. The CDR3 protein is CASSSRGFLTYEQYV. As DNA, the CDR3 is TGTGCCAGCAGTAGCAGGGGTTTCCTCACCTACGAGCAGTACGTC.

This chain links TRBV5-1 with TRBJ2-2; D uncertain. Per germline, CDR1 SGHRS and CDR2 YFSETQ. V was pared by 3 bases and J by 0 bases, with 12 bases between. The CDR3 is made up of 16 amino acids. CDR3 DNA sequence: TGCGCCAGCAGCTCTGTAGCAGGCACGAACACCGGGGAGCTGTTTTTT. This codes for CASSSVAGTNTGELFF.

The chain links TRBV9 to TRBJ2-5; no clear D. The CDR3 length is 12 residues. CDR1 is SGDLS and CDR2 is YYNGEE in the germline V gene. Trimming shortened V by 0 bases and J by 5 bases, and 5 bases separated the two germline ends. CDR3 sequence: CASSVEGETQYF. CDR3 bases: TGTGCCAGCAGCGTAGAAGGGGAGACCCAGTACTTC.

The gene calls are TRBV5-1 and TRBJ1-1, with TRBD1 matching over 11 bases. V lost 1 base to trimming and J lost 4 bases; unmatched junction nucleotides: 15. Per the germline V gene, CDR1 is SGHRS and CDR2 is YFSETQ. The CDR3 extends over 19 amino acids. The CDR3 bases are TGCGCCAGCAGCTTGCGGGGACAGGGGGGAATCCAGGGGTCCACTGAAGCTTTCTTT. It codes for CASSLRGQGGIQGSTEAFF.

The chain employs TRBV25-1 and TRBJ2-7; D gene unclear. Deletions cut 3 bases from V and 3 bases from J, with 12 bases between. The CDR3 is 14 amino acids. Per germline, CDR1 MGHDK and CDR2 SYGVNS. The CDR3 DNA reads TGTGCCAGCAGTGAGCCCGGGCCTCGCTACGAGCAGTACTTC. Protein product: CASSEPGPRYEQYF.

The V call is TRBV6-6, the J call TRBJ1-5, with TRBD1 as a possible D gene (5 bases). CDR1 MNHNY and CDR2 SVGAGI come from the germline V gene (reference sequence). The CDR3 contains 14 residues. Trimming left V 5 bases short and J 6 bases short, with 14 bases between. In DNA form, the CDR3 reads TGTGCCAGCAGTCCTTGGGGGGGTGGTCAGCCCCAGCATTTT. The encoded protein is CASSPWGGGQPQHF.

The chain links TRBV18 to TRBJ1-4; 7 nucleotides line up with TRBD1. Unmatched junction bases numbered 3, after V lost 4 bases and J lost 7 bases. CDR3 length: 13 residues. Looked up from germline, CDR1 is KGHSH and CDR2 is LQKENI. CDR3 DNA sequence: TGTGCCAGCTCACGCGGACAGGTTGAAAAACTGTTTTTT. Encoded protein: CASSRGQVEKLFF.

The chain joins TRBV18 to TRBJ1-4, with a possible D match to TRBD1 (5 bases). The V end lost 6 bases, the J end lost 4 bases, and 15 bases lay between the germline ends. Germline CDR1 KGHSH, CDR2 LQKENI. The CDR3 runs 15 residues. Here the CDR3 reads CASSLDRKYNEKLFF. The CDR3 coding sequence is TGTGCCAGCTCCCTCGACAGAAAGTATAATGAAAAACTGTTTTTT.

J is TRBJ1-1 and V is TRBV6-5, with TRBD1 matching 7 bases. The CDR3 runs to 14 residues. Germline CDR1 and CDR2: MNHEY and SVGAGI. V gave up 5 bases and J gave up 0 bases; unmatched junction bases: 3. This chain's CDR3 is CASSRQGLNTEAFF. As DNA, the CDR3 is TGTGCCAGCAGTCGACAGGGATTGAACACTGAAGCTTTCTTT.

This chain connects TRBV11-1 to TRBJ2-2, with D possibly being TRBD1 (6 bases). CDR3 size: 14 residues. The germline V gene encodes CDR1 SGHAT and CDR2 FQDESV (reference sequence). The V end was cut by 1 base, the J end by 6 bases, with 9 bases between. The CDR3 reads CASSLDRVAGELFF. Written as DNA, the CDR3 is TGTGCCAGCAGCTTAGACAGGGTGGCCGGGGAGCTGTTTTTT.

The chain recombines TRBV6-1 with TRBJ1-1, with D maybe TRBD1 (5 bases). There are 15 residues in the CDR3. The V end lost 7 bases, the J end lost 0 bases, and 15 bases lay between the germline ends. Germline assignment: CDR1 MNHNS and CDR2 SASEGT. The CDR3 loop is CASNDPGDLNTEAFF. The DNA of the CDR3 is TGTGCCAGCAACGACCCTGGGGACCTGAACACTGAAGCTTTCTTT.

CDR3 bases: TGTGCCAGTAGTATAGATCTCATGTCGACCTATGGCTACACCTTC. This gives the protein CASSIDLMSTYGYTF. The rearrangement uses TRBV19 and TRBJ1-2; D remains unclear. The V and J ends lost 0 bases and 4 bases respectively, with 12 bases between them. This CDR3 contains 15 residues. Per the germline V gene, CDR1 is LNHDA and CDR2 is SQIVND (reference sequence).

The chain uses TRBV25-1 and TRBJ2-3, with a tentative D call TRBD1 (6 bases). This CDR3 is built from 13 residues. Germline V CDR1 and CDR2: MGHDK, SYGVNS. The ends were cut back, 5 bases at V and 4 bases at J, with 10 bases in the middle. Written as DNA, the CDR3 is TGTGCCAGCAGTAAACAGGGATCAGATACGCAGTATTTT. It translates to CASSKQGSDTQYF.

CDR3 residues: CASGFSGVITGELFF. The CDR3 DNA reads as TGTGCTAGTGGTTTCTCAGGGGTGATAACCGGGGAGCTGTTTTTT. The gene calls are TRBV12-5 and TRBJ2-2, with D possibly being TRBD1 (6 bases). Looked up from germline, CDR1 is LGHNT and CDR2 is FRNRAP. The CDR3 is made up of 15 amino acids. V was clipped by 3 bases and J by 5 bases, with 13 bases between them.